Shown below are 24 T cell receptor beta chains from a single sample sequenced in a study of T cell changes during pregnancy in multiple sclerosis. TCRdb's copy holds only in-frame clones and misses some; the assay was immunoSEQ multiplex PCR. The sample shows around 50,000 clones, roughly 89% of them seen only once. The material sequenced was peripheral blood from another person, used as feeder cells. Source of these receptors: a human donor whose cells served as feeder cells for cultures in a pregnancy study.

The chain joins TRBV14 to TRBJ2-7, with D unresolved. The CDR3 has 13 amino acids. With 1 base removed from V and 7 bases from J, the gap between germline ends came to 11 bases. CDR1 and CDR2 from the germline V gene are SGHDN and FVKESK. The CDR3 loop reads CASSQGGAVEQYF. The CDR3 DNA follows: TGTGCCAGCAGCCAAGGTGGCGCAGTGGAGCAGTACTTC. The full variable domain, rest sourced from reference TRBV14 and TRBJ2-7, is EAGVTQFPSHSVIEKGQTVTLRCDPISGHDNLYWYRRVMGKEIKFLLHFVKESKQDESGMPNNRFLAERTGGTYSTLKVQPAELEDSGVYFCASSQGGAVEQYFGPGTRLTVT.

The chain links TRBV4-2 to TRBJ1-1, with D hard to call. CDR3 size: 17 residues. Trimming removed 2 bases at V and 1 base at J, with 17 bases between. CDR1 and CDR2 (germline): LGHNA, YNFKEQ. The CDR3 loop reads CASSQPNSGDANTEAFF. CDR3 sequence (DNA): TGTGCCAGCAGCCAACCTAATAGCGGGGATGCGAACACTGAAGCTTTCTTT.

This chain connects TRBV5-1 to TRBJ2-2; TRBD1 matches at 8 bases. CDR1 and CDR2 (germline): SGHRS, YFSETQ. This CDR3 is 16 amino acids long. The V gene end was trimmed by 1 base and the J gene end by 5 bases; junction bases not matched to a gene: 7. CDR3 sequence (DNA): TGCGCCAGCAGCTTGACCGGACAGGGCGCTACCGGGGAGCTGTTTTTT. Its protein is CASSLTGQGATGELFF.

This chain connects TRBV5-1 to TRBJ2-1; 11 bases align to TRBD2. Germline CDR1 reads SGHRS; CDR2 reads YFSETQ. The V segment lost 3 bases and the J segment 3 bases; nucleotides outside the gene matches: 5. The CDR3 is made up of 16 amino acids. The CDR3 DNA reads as TGCGCCAGCAGCTCCGCGGGACTAGCGGACTACAATGAGCAGTTCTTC. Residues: CASSSAGLADYNEQFF. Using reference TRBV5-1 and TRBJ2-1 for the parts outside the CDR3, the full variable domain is KAGVTQTPRYLIKTRGQQVTLSCSPISGHRSVSWYQQTPGQGLQFLFEYFSETQRNKGNFPGRFSGRQFSNSRSEMNVSTLELGDSALYLCASSSAGLADYNEQFFGPGTRLTVL.

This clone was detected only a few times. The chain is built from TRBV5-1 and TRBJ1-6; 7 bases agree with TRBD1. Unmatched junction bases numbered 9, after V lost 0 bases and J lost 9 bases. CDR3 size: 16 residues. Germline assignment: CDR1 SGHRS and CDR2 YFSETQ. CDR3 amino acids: CASSLAGQATSSPLHF. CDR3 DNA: TGCGCCAGCAGCTTGGCCGGACAGGCAACGAGTTCACCCCTCCACTTT.

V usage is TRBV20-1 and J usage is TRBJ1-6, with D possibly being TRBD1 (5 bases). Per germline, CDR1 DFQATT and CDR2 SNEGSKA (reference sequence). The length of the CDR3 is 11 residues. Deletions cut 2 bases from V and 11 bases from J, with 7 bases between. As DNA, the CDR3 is TGCAGTGCTAGAAGGGGCGCACCCCTCCACTTT. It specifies CSARRGAPLHF.

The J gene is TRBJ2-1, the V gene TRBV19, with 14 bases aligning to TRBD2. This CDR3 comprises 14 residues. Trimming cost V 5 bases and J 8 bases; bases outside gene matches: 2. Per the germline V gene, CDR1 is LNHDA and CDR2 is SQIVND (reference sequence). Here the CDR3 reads CASSVGLAGDEQFF. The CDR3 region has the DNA TGTGCCAGTAGTGTGGGACTAGCGGGAGATGAGCAGTTCTTC.

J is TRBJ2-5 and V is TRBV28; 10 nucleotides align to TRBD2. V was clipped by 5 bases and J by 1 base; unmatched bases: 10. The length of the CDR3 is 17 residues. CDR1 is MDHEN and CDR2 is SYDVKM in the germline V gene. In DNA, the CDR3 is TGTGCCAGCAGTACTCTTGGGTGGACTAGCGGCCAAGAGACCCAGTACTTC. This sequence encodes CASSTLGWTSGQETQYF.

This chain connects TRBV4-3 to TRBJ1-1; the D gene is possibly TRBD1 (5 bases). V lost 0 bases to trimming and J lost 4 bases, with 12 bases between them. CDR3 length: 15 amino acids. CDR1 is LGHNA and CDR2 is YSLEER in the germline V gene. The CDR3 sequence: CASSQDSIRATEAFF. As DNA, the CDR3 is TGCGCCAGCAGCCAAGATTCAATCAGGGCCACTGAAGCTTTCTTT.

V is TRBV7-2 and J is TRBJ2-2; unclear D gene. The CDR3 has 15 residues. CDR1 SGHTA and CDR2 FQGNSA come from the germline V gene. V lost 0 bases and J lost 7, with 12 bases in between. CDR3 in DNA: TGTGCCAGCAGCTTAGCGTTGGGATCGGGCGGGGAGCTGTTTTTT. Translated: CASSLALGSGGELFF.

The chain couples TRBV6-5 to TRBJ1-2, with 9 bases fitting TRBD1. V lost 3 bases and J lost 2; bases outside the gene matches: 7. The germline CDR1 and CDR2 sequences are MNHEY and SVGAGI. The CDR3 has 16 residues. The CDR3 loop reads CASSYFTGTGNYGYTF. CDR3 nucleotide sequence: TGTGCCAGCAGTTATTTCACCGGGACAGGGAACTATGGCTACACCTTC.

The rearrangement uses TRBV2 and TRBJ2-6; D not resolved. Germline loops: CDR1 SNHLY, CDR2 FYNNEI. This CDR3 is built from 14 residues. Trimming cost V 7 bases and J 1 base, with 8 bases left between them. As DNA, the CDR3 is TGTGCCAGCACAGTCGAATCTGGGGCCAACGTCCTGACTTTC. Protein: CASTVESGANVLTF. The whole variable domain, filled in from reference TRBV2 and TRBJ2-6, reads EPEVTQTPSHQVTQMGQEVILRCVPISNHLYFYWYRQILGQKVEFLVSFYNNEISEKSEIFDDQFSVERPDGSNFTLKIRSTKLEDSAMYFCASTVESGANVLTFGAGSRLTVL.

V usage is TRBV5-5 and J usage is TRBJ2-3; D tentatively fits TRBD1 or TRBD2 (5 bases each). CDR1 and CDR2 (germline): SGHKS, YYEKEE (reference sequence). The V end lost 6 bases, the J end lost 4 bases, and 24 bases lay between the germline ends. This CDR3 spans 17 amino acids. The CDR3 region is CASMLRGGRENSDTQYF. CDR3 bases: TGTGCCAGCATGCTACGTGGGGGAAGGGAAAATTCAGATACGCAGTATTTT.

CDR3 loop: CASSPGQGQGPQHF. For the CDR3, the DNA is TGTGCCAGCAGTCCCGGACAGGGTCAGGGGCCCCAGCATTTT. The chain carries TRBV28 and TRBJ1-5; 8 positions match TRBD1. Germline V gives CDR1 MDHEN, CDR2 SYDVKM. This CDR3 comprises 14 residues. V was clipped by 5 bases and J by 9 bases; unmatched bases: 9. The full variable domain, in which reference TRBV28 and TRBJ1-5 provide the parts outside the CDR3, is DVKVTQSSRYLVKRTGEKVFLECVQDMDHENMFWYRQDPGLGLRLIYFSYDVKMKEKGDIPEGYSVSREKKERFSLILESASTNQTSMYLCASSPGQGQGPQHFGDGTRLSIL.

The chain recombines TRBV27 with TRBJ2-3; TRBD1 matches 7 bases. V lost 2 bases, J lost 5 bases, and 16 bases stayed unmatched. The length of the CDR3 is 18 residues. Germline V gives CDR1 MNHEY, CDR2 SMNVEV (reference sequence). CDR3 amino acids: CASSLQLVDRAPVDTQYF. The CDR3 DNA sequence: TGTGCCAGCAGTTTACAACTCGTCGACAGGGCCCCGGTAGATACGCAGTATTTT.

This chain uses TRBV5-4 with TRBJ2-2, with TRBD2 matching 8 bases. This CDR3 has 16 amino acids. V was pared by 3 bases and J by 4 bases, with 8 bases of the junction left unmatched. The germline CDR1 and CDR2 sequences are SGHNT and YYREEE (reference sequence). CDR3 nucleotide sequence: TGTGCCAGCAGCTCGGCCGGGACTAGGAGCACCGGGGAGCTGTTTTTT. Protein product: CASSSAGTRSTGELFF.

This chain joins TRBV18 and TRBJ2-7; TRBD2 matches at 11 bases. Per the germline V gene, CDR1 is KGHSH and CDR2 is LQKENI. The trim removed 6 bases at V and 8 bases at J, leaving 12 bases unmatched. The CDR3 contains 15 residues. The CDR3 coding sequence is TGTGCCAGCTCGCCCGGGACTAGCGGCTCTACGCAGCAGTACTTC. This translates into CASSPGTSGSTQQYF.

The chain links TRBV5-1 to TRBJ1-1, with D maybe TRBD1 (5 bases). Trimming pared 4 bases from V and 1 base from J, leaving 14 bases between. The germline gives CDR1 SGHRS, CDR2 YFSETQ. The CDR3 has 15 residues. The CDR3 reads CASSLLGEANTEAFF. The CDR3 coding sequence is TGCGCCAGCAGCCTGCTAGGGGAGGCGAACACTGAAGCTTTCTTT.

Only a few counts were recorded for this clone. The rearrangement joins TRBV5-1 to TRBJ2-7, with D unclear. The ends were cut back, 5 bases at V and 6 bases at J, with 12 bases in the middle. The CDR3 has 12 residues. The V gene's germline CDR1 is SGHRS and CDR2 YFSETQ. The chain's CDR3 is CASSSNYGEQYF. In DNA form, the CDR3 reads TGCGCCAGCAGTTCAAATTACGGCGAGCAGTACTTC.

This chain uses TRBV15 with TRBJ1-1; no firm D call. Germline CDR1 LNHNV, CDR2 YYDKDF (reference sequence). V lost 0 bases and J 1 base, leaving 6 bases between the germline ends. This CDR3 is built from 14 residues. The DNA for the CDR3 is TGTGCCACCAGCAGAGATCGGGGGAACACTGAAGCTTTCTTT. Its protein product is CATSRDRGNTEAFF.

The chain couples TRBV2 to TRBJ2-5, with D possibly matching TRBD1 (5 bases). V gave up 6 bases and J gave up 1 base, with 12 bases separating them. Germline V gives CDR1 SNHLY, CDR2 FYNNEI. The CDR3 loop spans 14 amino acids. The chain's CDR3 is CASSRTQAQETQYF. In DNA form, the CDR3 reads TGTGCCAGCAGCCGGACACAGGCCCAAGAGACCCAGTACTTC.

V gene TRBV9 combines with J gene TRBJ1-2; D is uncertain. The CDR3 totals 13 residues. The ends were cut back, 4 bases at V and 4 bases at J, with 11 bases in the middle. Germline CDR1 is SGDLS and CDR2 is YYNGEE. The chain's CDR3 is CASSPGLIYGYTF. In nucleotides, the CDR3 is TGTGCCAGCAGCCCTGGACTGATCTATGGCTACACCTTC.

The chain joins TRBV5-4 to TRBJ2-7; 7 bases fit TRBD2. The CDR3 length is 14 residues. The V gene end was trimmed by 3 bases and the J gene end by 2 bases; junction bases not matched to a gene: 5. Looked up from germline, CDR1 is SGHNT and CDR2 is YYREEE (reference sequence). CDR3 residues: CASSSKLATYEQYF. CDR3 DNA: TGTGCCAGCAGCTCTAAACTAGCGACCTACGAGCAGTACTTC.

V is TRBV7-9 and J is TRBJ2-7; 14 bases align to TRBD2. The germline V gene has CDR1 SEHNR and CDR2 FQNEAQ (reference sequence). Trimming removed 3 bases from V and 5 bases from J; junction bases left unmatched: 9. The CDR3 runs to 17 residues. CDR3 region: CASSFGTSGSRGDEQYF. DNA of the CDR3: TGTGCCAGCAGCTTCGGGACTAGCGGGAGCCGAGGGGACGAGCAGTACTTC.